The rows below give T cell receptor beta chains drawn from one sample of a study of early T cells in non-severe SARS-CoV-2 infection. TCRdb re-derived calls from the 5' RACE reads in MiXCR, one entry per CDR3 protein. The profile shows 65,000 to 75,000 distinct CDR3 sequences, roughly 4.9% of them singletons. Here the sequenced sample was whole blood, taken at baseline. These receptors came from an adult who was a healthcare worker with PCR-confirmed SARS-CoV-2 infection or an uninfected control (not recorded which). The donor label of this sample is uncertain. Each CDR3 is given with its conserved first and last residue. Each record gives: J gene, V gene, CDR3 protein.

J gene: TRBJ1-1; V gene: TRBV5-6; CDR3 protein: CASSLALTEAFF
J gene: TRBJ1-1; V gene: TRBV12-3/TRBV12-4; CDR3 protein: CASSLGRRETEAFF
J gene: TRBJ2-1; V gene: TRBV7-3; CDR3 protein: CASSLEPGGLDEQFF
J gene: TRBJ1-1; V gene: TRBV12-5; CDR3 protein: CASAEQGNTEAFF
J gene: TRBJ1-1; V gene: TRBV20-1; CDR3 protein: CSARDSMNTEAFF
J gene: TRBJ2-5; V gene: TRBV10-3; CDR3 protein: CAISESKSSSATQYF
J gene: TRBJ1-2; V gene: TRBV2; CDR3 protein: CASSEARGVYGYTF
J gene: TRBJ2-1; V gene: TRBV19; CDR3 protein: CASSIAPSGERAIF
J gene: TRBJ2-2; V gene: TRBV5-1; CDR3 protein: CASSLFRGTNTGELFF
J gene: TRBJ1-1; V gene: TRBV10-3; CDR3 protein: CAISEGQGSSEAFF
J gene: TRBJ2-6; V gene: TRBV6-2/TRBV6-3; CDR3 protein: CASSLSRIGANVLTF
J gene: TRBJ2-1; V gene: TRBV27; CDR3 protein: CASSLSAATFFTSYNEQFF
J gene: TRBJ1-5; V gene: TRBV5-6; CDR3 protein: CASSLGRSDQPQHF
J gene: TRBJ1-1; V gene: TRBV27; CDR3 protein: CVSSSAWGRWNTEAFF
J gene: TRBJ2-1; V gene: TRBV3-1; CDR3 protein: CASSQELATNEQFF
J gene: TRBJ1-1; V gene: TRBV11-2; CDR3 protein: CASSLRTGEAFF
J gene: TRBJ2-3; V gene: TRBV12-3/TRBV12-4; CDR3 protein: CASSLGLASSTDTQYF
J gene: TRBJ2-3; V gene: TRBV28; CDR3 protein: CASRPAGGPEDTQYF
J gene: TRBJ2-7; V gene: TRBV24-1; CDR3 protein: CATSDSQSGRSYEQYF
J gene: TRBJ2-4; V gene: TRBV28; CDR3 protein: CASSLGRNQYF
J gene: TRBJ1-6; V gene: TRBV4-3; CDR3 protein: CASSQDRGRGRSPLHF
J gene: TRBJ2-1; V gene: TRBV7-2; CDR3 protein: CASSGTSGAYNEQFF